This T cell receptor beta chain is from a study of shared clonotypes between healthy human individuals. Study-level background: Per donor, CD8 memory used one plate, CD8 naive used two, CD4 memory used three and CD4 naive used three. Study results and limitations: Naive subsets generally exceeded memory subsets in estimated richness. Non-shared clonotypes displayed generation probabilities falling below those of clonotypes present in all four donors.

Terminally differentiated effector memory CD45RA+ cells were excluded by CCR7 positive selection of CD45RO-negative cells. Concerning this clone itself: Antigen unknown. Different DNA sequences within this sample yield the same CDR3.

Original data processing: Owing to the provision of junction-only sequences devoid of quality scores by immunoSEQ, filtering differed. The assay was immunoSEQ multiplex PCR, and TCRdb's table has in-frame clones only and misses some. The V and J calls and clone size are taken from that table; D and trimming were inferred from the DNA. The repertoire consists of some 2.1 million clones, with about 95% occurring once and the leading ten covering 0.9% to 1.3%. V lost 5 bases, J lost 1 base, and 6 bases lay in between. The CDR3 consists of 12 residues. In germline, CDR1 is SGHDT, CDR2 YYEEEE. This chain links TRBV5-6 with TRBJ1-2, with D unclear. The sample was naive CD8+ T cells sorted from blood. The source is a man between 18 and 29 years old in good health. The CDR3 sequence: CASSGDNYGYTF. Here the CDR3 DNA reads TGTGCCAGCAGTGGGGATAACTATGGCTACACCTTC.